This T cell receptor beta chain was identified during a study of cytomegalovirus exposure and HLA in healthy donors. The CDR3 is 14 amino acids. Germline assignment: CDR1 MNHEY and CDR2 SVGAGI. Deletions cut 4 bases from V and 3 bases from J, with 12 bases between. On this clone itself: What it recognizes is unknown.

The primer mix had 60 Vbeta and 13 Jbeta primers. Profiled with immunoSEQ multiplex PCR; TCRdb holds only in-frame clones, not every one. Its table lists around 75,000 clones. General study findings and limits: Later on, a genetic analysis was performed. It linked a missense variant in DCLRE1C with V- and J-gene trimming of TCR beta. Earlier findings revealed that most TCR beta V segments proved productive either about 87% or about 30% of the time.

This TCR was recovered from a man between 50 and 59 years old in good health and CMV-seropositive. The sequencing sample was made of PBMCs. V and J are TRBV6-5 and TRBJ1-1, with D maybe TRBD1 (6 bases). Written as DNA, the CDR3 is TGTGCCAGCAGTTCAACAGGGAGTTACACTGAAGCTTTCTTT. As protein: CASSSTGSYTEAFF.